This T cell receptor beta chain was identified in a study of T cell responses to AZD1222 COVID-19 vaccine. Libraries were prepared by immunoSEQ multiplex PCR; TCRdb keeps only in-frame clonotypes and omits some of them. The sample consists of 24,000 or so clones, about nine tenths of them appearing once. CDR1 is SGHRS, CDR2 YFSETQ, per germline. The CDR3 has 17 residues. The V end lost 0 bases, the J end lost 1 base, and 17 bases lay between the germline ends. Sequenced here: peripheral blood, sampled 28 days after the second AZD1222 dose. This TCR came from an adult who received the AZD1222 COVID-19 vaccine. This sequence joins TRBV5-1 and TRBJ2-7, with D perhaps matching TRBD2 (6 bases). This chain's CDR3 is CASSLVAGFSGSYEQYF. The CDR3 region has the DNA TGCGCCAGCAGCTTGGTTGCAGGTTTTAGCGGTTCCTACGAGCAGTACTTC.